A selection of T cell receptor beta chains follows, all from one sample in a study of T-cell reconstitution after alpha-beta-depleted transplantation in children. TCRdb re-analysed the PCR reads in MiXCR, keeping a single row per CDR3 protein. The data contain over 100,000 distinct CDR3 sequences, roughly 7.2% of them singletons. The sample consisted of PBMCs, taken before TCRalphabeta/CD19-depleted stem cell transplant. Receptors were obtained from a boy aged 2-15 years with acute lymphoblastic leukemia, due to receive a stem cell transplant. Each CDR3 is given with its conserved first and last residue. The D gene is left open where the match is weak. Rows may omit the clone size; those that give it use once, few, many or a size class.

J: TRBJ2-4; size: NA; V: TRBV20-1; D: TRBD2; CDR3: CSGLTSGLAKNIQYF; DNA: TGCAGTGGCCTTACTAGCGGACTAGCCAAAAACATTCAGTACTTC
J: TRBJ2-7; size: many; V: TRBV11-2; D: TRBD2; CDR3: CASSHVAGEGYEQYF; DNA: TGTGCCAGCAGCCATGTAGCGGGGGAGGGCTACGAGCAGTACTTC
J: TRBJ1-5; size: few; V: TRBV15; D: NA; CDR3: CATSRASSNQPQHF; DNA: TGTGCCACCAGCAGGGCGAGTAGCAATCAGCCCCAGCATTTT
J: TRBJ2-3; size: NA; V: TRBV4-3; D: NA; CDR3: CASSQRQGRYTDTQYF; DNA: TGCGCCAGCAGCCAACGCCAGGGTCGGTACACAGATACGCAGTATTTT
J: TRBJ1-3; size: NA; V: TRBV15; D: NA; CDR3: CATSGSDWSSGNTIYF; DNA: TGTGCCACCAGCGGGTCGGACTGGAGCTCTGGAAACACCATATATTTT
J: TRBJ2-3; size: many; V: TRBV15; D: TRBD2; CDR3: CATSGRDPSRGASDTQYF; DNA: TGTGCCACCAGCGGCCGAGACCCCTCGCGGGGGGCCTCAGATACGCAGTATTTT
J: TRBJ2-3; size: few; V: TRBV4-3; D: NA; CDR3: CASSQDSEDSTDTQYF; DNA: TGCGCCAGCAGCCAAGATTCCGAAGATAGCACAGATACGCAGTATTTT
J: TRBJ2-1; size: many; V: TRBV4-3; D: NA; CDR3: CASSQDGASRDEQFF; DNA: TGCGCCAGCAGCCAAGATGGGGCGAGTCGGGATGAGCAGTTCTTC
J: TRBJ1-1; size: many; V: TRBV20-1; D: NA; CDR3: CSARAGVTEAFF; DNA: TGCAGTGCTAGAGCGGGGGTCACTGAAGCTTTCTTT
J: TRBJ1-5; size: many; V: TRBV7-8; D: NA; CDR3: CASTNRGLNQPQHF; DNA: TGTGCCAGCACCAATCGGGGCCTGAATCAGCCCCAGCATTTT
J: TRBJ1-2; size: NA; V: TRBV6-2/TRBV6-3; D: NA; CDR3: CASRGRTYAPFYGYTF; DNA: TGTGCCAGCAGAGGACGCACCTATGCCCCGTTCTATGGCTACACCTTC
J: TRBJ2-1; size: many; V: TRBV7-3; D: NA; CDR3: CASSSGVNNEQFF; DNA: TGTGCCAGCAGCTCAGGGGTGAACAATGAGCAGTTCTTC
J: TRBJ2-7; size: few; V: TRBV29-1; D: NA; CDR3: CSVVREYPYEQYF; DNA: TGCAGCGTTGTCCGAGAGTACCCCTACGAGCAGTACTTC
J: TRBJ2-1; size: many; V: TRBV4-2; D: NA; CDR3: CASSQGQGTHNEQFF; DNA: TGTGCCAGCAGCCAAGGGCAGGGGACCCACAATGAGCAGTTCTTC
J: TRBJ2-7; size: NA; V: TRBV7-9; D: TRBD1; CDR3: CASSFSGQGLFEQYF; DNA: TGTGCCAGCAGCTTTTCAGGACAGGGGTTGTTCGAGCAGTACTTC
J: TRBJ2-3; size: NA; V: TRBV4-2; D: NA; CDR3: CASSQEVGSDTQYF; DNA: TGTGCCAGCAGCCAAGAAGTCGGGTCAGATACGCAGTATTTT
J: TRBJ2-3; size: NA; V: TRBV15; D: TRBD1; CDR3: CATSIGRGQTDTQYF; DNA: TGTGCCACCAGCATAGGCAGGGGGCAAACAGATACGCAGTATTTT
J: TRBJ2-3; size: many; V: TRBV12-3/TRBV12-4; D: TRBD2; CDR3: CASSPSGGPITDTQYF; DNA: TGTGCCAGCAGCCCTAGCGGGGGCCCAATCACAGATACGCAGTATTTT
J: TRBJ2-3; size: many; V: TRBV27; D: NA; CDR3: CASREAATDTQYF; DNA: TGTGCCAGCAGGGAGGCGGCTACAGATACGCAGTATTTT
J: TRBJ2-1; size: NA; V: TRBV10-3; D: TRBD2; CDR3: CAISGGRLAGEVREQFF; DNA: TGTGCCATCAGTGGTGGGCGGCTAGCGGGGGAAGTACGTGAGCAGTTCTTC
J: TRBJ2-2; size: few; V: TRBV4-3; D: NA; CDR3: CASSQDRGSLSGELFF; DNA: TGCGCCAGCAGCCAAGACAGGGGTAGCCTATCGGGGGAGCTGTTTTTT
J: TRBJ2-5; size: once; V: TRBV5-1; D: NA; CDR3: CASSLNWGHQETQYF; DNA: TGCGCCAGCAGCTTGAACTGGGGGCACCAAGAGACCCAGTACTTC
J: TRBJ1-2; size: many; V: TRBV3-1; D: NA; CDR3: CASSQGGGAGYTF; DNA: TGTGCCAGCAGCCAAGGGGGGGGCGCAGGCTACACCTTC
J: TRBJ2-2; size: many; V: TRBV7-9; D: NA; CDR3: CASSSLGQGLIAGELFF; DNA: TGTGCCAGCAGCAGCTTGGGGCAGGGCCTGATTGCCGGGGAGCTGTTTTTT
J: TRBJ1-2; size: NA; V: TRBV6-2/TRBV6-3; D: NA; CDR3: CASRLTDSHGYTF; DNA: TGTGCCAGCAGATTAACCGACAGCCACGGCTACACCTTC
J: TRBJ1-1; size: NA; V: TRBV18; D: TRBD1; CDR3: CASSPLLTGPGTEAFF; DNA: TGTGCCAGCTCACCTTTACTGACAGGGCCTGGCACTGAAGCTTTCTTT
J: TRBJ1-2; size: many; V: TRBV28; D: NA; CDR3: CASTRRSPRPHNYGYTF; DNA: TGTGCCAGCACCAGAAGGAGCCCCCGCCCCCATAACTATGGCTACACCTTC
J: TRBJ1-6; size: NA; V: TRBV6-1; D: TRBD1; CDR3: CASAGQGYNSPLHF; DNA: TGTGCCAGCGCCGGACAGGGCTATAATTCACCCCTCCACTTT
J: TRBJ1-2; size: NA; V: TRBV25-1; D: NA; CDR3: CASSDPGADQANYGYTF; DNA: TGTGCCAGCAGTGATCCCGGGGCCGATCAAGCTAACTATGGCTACACCTTC
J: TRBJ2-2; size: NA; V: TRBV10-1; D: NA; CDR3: CASSESVTGELFF; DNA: TGCGCCAGCAGTGAGTCCGTCACCGGGGAGCTGTTTTTT
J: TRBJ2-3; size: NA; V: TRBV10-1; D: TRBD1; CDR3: CASSGLPTGDTQYF; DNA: TGCGCCAGCAGTGGGTTACCGACAGGGGATACGCAGTATTTT
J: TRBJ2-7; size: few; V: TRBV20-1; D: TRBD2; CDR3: CSARWTSGVRDEQYF; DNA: TGCAGTGCTAGATGGACTAGCGGGGTCCGGGACGAGCAGTACTTC
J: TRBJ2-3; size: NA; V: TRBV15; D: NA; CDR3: CATSRGGQGKGTQYF; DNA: TGTGCCACCAGCAGAGGGGGGCAGGGAAAGGGTACGCAGTATTTT
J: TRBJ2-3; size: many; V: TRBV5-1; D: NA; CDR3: CASSGGLGGPDTQYF; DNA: TGCGCCAGCAGCGGGGGGTTGGGGGGCCCAGATACGCAGTATTTT
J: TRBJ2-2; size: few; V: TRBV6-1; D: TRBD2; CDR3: CASSDSGGPGNTGELFF; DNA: TGTGCCAGCAGTGATAGCGGGGGCCCCGGTAACACCGGGGAGCTGTTTTTT
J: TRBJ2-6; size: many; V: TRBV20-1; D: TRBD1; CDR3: CSASGQDNLSGANVLTF; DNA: TGCAGTGCTAGCGGACAGGATAATCTCTCTGGGGCCAACGTCCTGACTTTC
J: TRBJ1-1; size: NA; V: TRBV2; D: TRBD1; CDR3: CASSKDRLNTEAFF; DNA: TGTGCCAGCAGTAAGGACAGGTTGAACACTGAAGCTTTCTTT
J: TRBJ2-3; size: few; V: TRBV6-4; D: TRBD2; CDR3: CASSRLAGDVKQSLVTQYF; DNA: TGTGCCAGCAGTCGACTAGCGGGGGACGTCAAGCAATCTCTTGTTACGCAGTATTTT
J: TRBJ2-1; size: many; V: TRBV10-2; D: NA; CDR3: CASSPANNEQFF; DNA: TGCGCCAGCAGTCCGGCTAACAATGAGCAGTTCTTC
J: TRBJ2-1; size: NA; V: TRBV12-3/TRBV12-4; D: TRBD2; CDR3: CASSDLFSGGAYNEQFF; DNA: TGTGCCAGCAGCGATCTCTTTAGCGGGGGGGCGTACAATGAGCAGTTCTTC
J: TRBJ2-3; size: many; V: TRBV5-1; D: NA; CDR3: CASSFARQGTDTQYF; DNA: TGCGCCAGCAGCTTTGCGAGACAGGGCACAGATACGCAGTATTTT
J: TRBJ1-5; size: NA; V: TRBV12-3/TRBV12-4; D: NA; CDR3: CASTPGPINQPQHF; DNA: TGTGCCAGCACCCCGGGACCGATCAATCAGCCCCAGCATTTT
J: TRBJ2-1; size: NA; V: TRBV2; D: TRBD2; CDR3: CASRAGVRGGYDNEQFF; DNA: TGTGCCAGCAGGGCCGGGGTTCGGGGGGGCTACGACAATGAGCAGTTCTTC
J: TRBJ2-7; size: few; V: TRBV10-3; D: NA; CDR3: CAISGAREAHEQYF; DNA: TGTGCCATCAGTGGGGCCAGGGAGGCCCACGAGCAGTACTTC
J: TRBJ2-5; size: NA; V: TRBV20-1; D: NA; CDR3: CSARLIQETQYF; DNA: TGCAGTGCACGACTAATCCAAGAGACCCAGTACTTC
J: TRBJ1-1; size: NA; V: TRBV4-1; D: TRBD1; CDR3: CASSRTGNMNTEAFF; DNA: TGCGCCAGCAGCCGGACAGGGAATATGAACACTGAAGCTTTCTTT
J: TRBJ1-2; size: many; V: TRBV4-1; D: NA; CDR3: CASSPQGTLYGYTF; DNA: TGCGCCAGCAGCCCCCAGGGTACACTCTATGGCTACACCTTC
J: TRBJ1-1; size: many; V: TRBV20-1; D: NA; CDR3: CSAPGPAFF; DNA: TGCAGTGCACCGGGCCCCGCTTTCTTT
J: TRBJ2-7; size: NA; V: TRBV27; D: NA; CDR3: CASSFNPPAEQYF; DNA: TGTGCCAGCAGTTTTAATCCCCCAGCCGAGCAGTACTTC
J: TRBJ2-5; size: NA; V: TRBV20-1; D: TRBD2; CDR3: CSATYFRLAEKETQYF; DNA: TGCAGTGCCACTTATTTCCGGCTAGCGGAAAAAGAGACCCAGTACTTC
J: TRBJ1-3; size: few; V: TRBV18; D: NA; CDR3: CASSPVPGNTIYF; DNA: TGTGCCAGCTCACCGGTCCCTGGAAACACCATATATTTT
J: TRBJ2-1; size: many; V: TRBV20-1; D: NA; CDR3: CSARDPADESNEQFF; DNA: TGCAGTGCTAGAGATCCTGCTGATGAAAGCAATGAGCAGTTCTTC
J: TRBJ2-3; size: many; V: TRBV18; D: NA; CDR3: CASSPPQADTQYF; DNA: TGTGCCAGCTCACCACCGCAGGCGGATACGCAGTATTTT
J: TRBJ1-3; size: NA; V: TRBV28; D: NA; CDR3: CASSFPTTGTSGNTIYF; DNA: TGTGCCAGCAGTTTCCCCACAACAGGGACCTCTGGAAACACCATATATTTT
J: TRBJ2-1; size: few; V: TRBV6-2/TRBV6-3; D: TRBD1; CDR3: CASSSGQGTLGRYNEQFF; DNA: TGTGCCAGCAGTTCGGGACAGGGGACCCTGGGACGATACAATGAGCAGTTCTTC
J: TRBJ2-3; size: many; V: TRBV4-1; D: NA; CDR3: CASSQDGGTGTDTQYF; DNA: TGCGCCAGCAGCCAAGATGGAGGCACCGGCACAGATACGCAGTATTTT
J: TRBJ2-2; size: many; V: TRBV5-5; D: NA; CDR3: CASSYSTGTGTGELFF; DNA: TGTGCCAGCAGTTATTCGACCGGGACTGGGACCGGGGAGCTGTTTTTT